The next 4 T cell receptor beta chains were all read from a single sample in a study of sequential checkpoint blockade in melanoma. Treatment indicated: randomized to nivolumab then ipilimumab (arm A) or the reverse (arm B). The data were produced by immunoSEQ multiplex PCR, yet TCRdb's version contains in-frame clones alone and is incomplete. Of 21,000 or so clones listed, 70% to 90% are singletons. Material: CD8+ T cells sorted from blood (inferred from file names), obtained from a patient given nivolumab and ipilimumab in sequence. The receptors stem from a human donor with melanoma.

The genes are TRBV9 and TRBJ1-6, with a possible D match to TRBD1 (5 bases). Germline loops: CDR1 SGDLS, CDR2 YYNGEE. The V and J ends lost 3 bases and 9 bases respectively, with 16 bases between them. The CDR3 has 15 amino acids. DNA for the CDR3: TGTGCCAGCAGCGCCCTGTCGGGGGGGGGTTCACCCCTCCACTTT. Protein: CASSALSGGGSPLHF.

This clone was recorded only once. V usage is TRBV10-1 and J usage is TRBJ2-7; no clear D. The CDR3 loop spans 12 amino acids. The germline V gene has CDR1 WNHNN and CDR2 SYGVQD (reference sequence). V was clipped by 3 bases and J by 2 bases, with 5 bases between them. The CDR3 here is CASSDSPYEQYF. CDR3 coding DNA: TGCGCCAGCAGTGACAGTCCCTACGAGCAGTACTTC.

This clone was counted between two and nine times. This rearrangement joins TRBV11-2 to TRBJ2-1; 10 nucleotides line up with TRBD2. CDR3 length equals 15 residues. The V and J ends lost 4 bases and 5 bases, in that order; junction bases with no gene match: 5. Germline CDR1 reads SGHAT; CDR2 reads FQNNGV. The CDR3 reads CASSWSGRANNEQFF. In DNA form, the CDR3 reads TGTGCCAGCAGCTGGAGCGGGAGGGCCAACAATGAGCAGTTCTTC.

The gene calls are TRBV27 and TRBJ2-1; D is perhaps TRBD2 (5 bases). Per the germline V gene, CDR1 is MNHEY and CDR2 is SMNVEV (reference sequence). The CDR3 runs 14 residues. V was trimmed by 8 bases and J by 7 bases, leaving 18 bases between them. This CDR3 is CASRGLATTNEQFF. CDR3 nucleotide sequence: TGTGCCAGCCGAGGGCTAGCCACTACAAATGAGCAGTTCTTC.